The sequence of this TCR beta chain was determined in a study of OX40 agonist ivuxolimab in advanced cancers. Across the study: Allowance was made for prior anti-PD-1, anti-PD-L1 or anti-CTLA-4 therapy, and about 40% had some. Notes on the study in general: Both CD4+ and CD8+ T cell populations in blood had undergone clonal expansion by week 6 at 0.1 to 3.0 mg/kg. Partial responders receiving 0.1-3.0 mg/kg showed among the lowest clonal expansion.

The data were produced by immunoSEQ multiplex PCR, yet TCRdb's version contains in-frame clones alone and is incomplete. The sample consists of about 50,000 clones, around 90% of them appearing once. In regard to this clone: Its antigen remains unidentified.

This receptor was obtained from an adult with an advanced solid tumor such as melanoma, head and neck, liver or kidney cancer. Sequencing was performed on CD4+ or CD8+ T cells sorted from blood, taken in a trial of the OX40 agonist ivuxolimab.

The CDR3 is CASSPAGVLKTQYF. As DNA, the CDR3 is TGTGCCAGCAGTCCTGCGGGGGTGCTCAAGACCCAGTACTTC. This rearrangement joins TRBV6-1 to TRBJ2-5; 7 nucleotides agree with TRBD2. CDR3 length: 14 amino acids. With 5 bases clipped from V and 6 bases from J, the junction kept 9 bases outside the gene matches. From germline, CDR1 is MNHNS and CDR2 SASEGT.